Following are 10 T cell receptor beta chains from one sample sequenced in a study of OX40 agonist ivuxolimab in advanced cancers. TCRdb's table, derived via immunoSEQ multiplex PCR, lists solely in-frame clones and lacks some. This repertoire shows almost 80,000 clones, 70% to 85% found once; its top ten account for over 0.4%. Sequences were derived from CD4+ or CD8+ T cells sorted from blood, sampled in a trial of the OX40 agonist ivuxolimab. These receptors originate from an adult with an advanced solid tumor such as melanoma, head and neck, liver or kidney cancer.

This clone was seen a few times. V usage is TRBV6-1 and J usage is TRBJ1-1; D perhaps matches TRBD1 (5 bases). This CDR3 spans 12 amino acids. Germline lookup yields CDR1 MNHNS and CDR2 SASEGT. V was shortened by 7 bases and J by 1 base, with 7 bases between the two germline ends. CDR3 protein: CASTDRNTEAFF. The DNA of the CDR3 is TGTGCCAGCACCGACAGGAACACTGAAGCTTTCTTT.

This clone appeared a single time. V and J are TRBV5-6 and TRBJ1-3; D might be TRBD1 (5 bases). The CDR3 sequence is 16 residues long. V was shortened by 4 bases and J by 0 bases, with 14 bases between the two germline ends. Per germline, CDR1 SGHDT and CDR2 YYEEEE. The CDR3 nucleotides read TGTGCCAGCAGCGGAAGGGGCCTAAGCTCTGGAAACACCATATATTTT. It specifies CASSGRGLSSGNTIYF. The full variable domain, in which reference TRBV5-6 and TRBJ1-3 provide the parts outside the CDR3, is DAGVTQSPTHLIKTRGQQVTLRCSPKSGHDTVSWYQQALGQGPQFIFQYYEEEERQRGNFPDRFSGHQFPNYSSELNVNALLLGDSALYLCASSGRGLSSGNTIYFGEGSWLTVV.

This chain links TRBV6-5 with TRBJ1-1; TRBD1 might be the D (6 bases). With 6 bases removed from V and 1 base from J, the gap between germline ends came to 15 bases. CDR1 is MNHEY, CDR2 SVGAGI, per germline. CDR3 length equals 15 residues. Here the CDR3 DNA reads TGTGCCAGCAGCCTACCGGGGACAAAGAACACTGAAGCTTTCTTT. This encodes CASSLPGTKNTEAFF.

V is TRBV7-2 and J is TRBJ1-4; TRBD1 agrees at 10 bases. Per the germline V gene, CDR1 is SGHTA and CDR2 is FQGNSA. V lost 5 bases to trimming and J lost 7 bases; unmatched junction nucleotides: 4. The CDR3 extends over 14 amino acids. CDR3 nucleotide sequence: TGTGCCAGCAGCCTTGGGACAGGGGTTGAAAAACTGTTTTTT. Translated: CASSLGTGVEKLFF.

V and J are TRBV28 and TRBJ1-1; D uncertain. The CDR3 has 14 residues. V dropped 8 bases and J dropped 5 bases, with 18 bases sitting between them. Germline CDR1 MDHEN, CDR2 SYDVKM. The CDR3 loop reads CASGPSYEGTEAFF. The CDR3 DNA sequence: TGTGCCAGCGGACCGTCCTACGAGGGAACTGAAGCTTTCTTT.

The rearrangement links TRBV7-9 to TRBJ2-2; 7 bases match TRBD1. With V trimmed by 5 bases and J by 7 bases, 10 bases remained unmatched. CDR1 SEHNR and CDR2 FQNEAQ come from the germline V gene (reference sequence). This CDR3 spans 15 amino acids. The CDR3 region is CASSHRQGRSGELFF. The CDR3 DNA sequence: TGTGCCAGCAGCCATAGACAGGGAAGGAGCGGGGAGCTGTTTTTT.

The V gene is TRBV29-1, the J gene TRBJ2-5; TRBD1 matches at 7 bases. The ends lost 4 bases at V and 2 bases at J; junction bases unmatched: 13. The germline CDR1 and CDR2 sequences are SQVTM and ANQGSEA. This CDR3 has 16 amino acids. The CDR3 region is CSVALLILGQQETQYF. In nucleotides, the CDR3 is TGCAGCGTTGCCCTCCTCATACTGGGACAGCAAGAGACCCAGTACTTC.

This clone was picked up one time. The CDR3 sequence: CASSTRTGRITGELFF. The CDR3 region has the DNA TGTGCCAGCAGCACCCGGACAGGTAGAATCACCGGGGAGCTGTTTTTT. The rearrangement joins TRBV9 to TRBJ2-2; TRBD1 matches at 7 bases. This CDR3 has 16 amino acids. Germline lookup yields CDR1 SGDLS and CDR2 YYNGEE. V gave up 4 bases and J gave up 4 bases; unmatched junction bases: 10.

The chain uses TRBV27 and TRBJ2-7; no clear D. CDR3 size: 14 residues. In germline, CDR1 is MNHEY, CDR2 SMNVEV (reference sequence). Trimming pared 6 bases from V and 3 bases from J, leaving 15 bases between. CDR3 sequence: CASRSAGSYYEQYF. The CDR3 nucleotides read TGTGCCAGCAGGTCCGCCGGCAGTTACTACGAGCAGTACTTC.

V gene TRBV11-2 combines with J gene TRBJ1-1, with D unresolved. Germline loops: CDR1 SGHAT, CDR2 FQNNGV. There are 14 residues in the CDR3. Trimming left V 5 bases short and J 6 bases short, with 16 bases between. DNA of the CDR3: TGTGCCAGCAGCCACAGCGCGAGGGCCCCTGAAGCTTTCTTT. Translating it yields CASSHSARAPEAFF.